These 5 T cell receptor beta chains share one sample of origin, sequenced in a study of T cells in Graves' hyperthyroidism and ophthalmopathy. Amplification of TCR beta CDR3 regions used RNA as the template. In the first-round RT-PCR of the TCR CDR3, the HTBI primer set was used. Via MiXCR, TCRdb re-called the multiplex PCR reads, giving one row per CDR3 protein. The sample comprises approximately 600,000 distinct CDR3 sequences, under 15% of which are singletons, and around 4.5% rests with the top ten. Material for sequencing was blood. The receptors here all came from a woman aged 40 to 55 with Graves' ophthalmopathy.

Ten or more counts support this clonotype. The CDR3 sequence: CASSFGQGEYGYTF. CDR3 bases: TGTGCCAGCAGCTTCGGACAGGGGGAATATGGCTACACCTTC. The rearrangement joins TRBV7-2 to TRBJ1-2, with 10 positions matching TRBD1. Germline CDR1 SGHTA, CDR2 FQGNSA. The CDR3 length is 14 residues. Trimming removed 3 bases from V and 5 bases from J; junction bases left unmatched: 3.

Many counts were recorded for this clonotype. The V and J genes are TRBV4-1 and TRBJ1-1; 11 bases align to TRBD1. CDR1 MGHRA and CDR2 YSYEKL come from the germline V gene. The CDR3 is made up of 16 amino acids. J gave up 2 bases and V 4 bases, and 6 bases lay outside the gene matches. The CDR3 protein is CASSLGQGGTNTEAFF. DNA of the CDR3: TGCGCCAGCAGCCTGGGACAGGGGGGAACCAACACTGAAGCTTTCTTT.

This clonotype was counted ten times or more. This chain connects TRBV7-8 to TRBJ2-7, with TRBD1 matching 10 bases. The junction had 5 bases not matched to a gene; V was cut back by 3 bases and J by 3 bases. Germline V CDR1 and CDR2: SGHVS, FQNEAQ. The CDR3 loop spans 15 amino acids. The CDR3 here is CASSLGQGTIYEQYF. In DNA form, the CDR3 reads TGTGCCAGCAGCTTGGGACAGGGGACCATCTACGAGCAGTACTTC.

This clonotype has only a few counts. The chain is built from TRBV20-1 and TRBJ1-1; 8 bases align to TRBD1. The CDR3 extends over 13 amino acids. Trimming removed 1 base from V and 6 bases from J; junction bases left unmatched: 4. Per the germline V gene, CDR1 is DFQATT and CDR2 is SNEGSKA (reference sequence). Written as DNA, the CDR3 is TGCAGTGCTAGAGGACAGGGGATTCCTGAAGCTTTCTTT. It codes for CSARGQGIPEAFF.

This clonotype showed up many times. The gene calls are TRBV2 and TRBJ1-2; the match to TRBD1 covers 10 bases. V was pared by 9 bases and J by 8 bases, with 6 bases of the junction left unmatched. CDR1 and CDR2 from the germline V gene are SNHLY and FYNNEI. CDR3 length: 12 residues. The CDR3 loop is CARGDRGQGYTF. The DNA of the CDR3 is TGTGCCAGAGGGGACAGGGGACAGGGCTACACCTTC.